This TCR beta chain came from a study of post-analysis software for immune sequencing data. In the case of this clonotype: Its antigen remains unknown.

Presence of unique molecular identifiers characterized the TCR beta cDNA libraries. TCRdb itself ran the PCR reads through MiXCR, one entry per CDR3 protein. The sample carries hundreds of thousands of distinct CDR3 sequences, roughly three fifths recorded once. Findings and limits, study-wide: With TRBV5-6, TRBV5-1 and TRBV20-1 included, about five TRBV segments were more frequent in patients than in controls.

Trimming left V 3 bases short and J 1 base short, with 7 bases between. Looked up from germline, CDR1 is SQVTM and CDR2 is ANQGSEA. This CDR3 has 12 amino acids. The chain combines TRBV29-1 with TRBJ2-7, with D unclear. The TCR was taken from a girl aged 2 to 10 with multiple sclerosis. What was sequenced was blood. The CDR3 reads CSVDPESYEQYF. The CDR3 DNA sequence: TGCAGCGTTGATCCAGAGTCCTACGAGCAGTACTTC.